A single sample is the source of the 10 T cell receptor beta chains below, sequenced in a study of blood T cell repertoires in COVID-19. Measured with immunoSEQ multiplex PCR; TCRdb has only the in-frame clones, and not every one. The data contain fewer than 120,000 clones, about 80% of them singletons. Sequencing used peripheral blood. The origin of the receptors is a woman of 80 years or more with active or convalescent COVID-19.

The CDR3 is CASSYRGWVDTEAFF. The CDR3 DNA reads as TGCGCCAGCAGCTATCGGGGGTGGGTTGACACTGAAGCTTTCTTT. V is TRBV5-1 and J is TRBJ1-1, with D perhaps TRBD1 (5 bases). The germline V gene encodes CDR1 SGHRS and CDR2 YFSETQ. CDR3 length: 15 amino acids. Trimming removed 3 bases from V and 3 bases from J, with 15 bases in between.

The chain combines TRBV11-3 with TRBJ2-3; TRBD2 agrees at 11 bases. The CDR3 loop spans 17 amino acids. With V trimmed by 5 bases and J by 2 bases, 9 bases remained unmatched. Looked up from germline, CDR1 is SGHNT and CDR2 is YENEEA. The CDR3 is CASSVGTSGFSTDTQYF. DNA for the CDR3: TGTGCCAGCAGCGTGGGGACTAGCGGATTTTCCACAGATACGCAGTATTTT.

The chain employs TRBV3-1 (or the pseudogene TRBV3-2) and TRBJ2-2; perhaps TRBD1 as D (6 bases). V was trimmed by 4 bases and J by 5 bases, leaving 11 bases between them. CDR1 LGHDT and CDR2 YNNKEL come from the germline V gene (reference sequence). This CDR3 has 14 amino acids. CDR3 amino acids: CASSRAQGTGELFF. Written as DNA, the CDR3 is TGTGCCAGCAGCCGCGCACAGGGTACCGGGGAGCTGTTTTTT.

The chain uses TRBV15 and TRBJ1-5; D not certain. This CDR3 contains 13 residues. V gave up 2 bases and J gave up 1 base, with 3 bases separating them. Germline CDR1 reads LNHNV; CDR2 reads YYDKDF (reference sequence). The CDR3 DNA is TGTGCCACCAGCAGACAAAGCAATCAGCCCCAGCATTTT. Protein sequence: CATSRQSNQPQHF.

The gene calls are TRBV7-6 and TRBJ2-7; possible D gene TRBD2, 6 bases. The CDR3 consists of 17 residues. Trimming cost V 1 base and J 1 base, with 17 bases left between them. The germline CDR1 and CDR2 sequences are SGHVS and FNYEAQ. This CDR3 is CASSLVPLEGSSYEQYF. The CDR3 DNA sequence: TGTGCCAGCAGCTTAGTCCCGCTGGAGGGCTCATCCTACGAGCAGTACTTC. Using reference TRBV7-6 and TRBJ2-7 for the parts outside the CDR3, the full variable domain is GAGVSQSPRYKVTKRGQDVALRCDPISGHVSLYWYRQALGQGPEFLTYFNYEAQQDKSGLPNDRFSAERPEGSISTLTIQRTEQRDSAMYRCASSLVPLEGSSYEQYFGPGTRLTVT.

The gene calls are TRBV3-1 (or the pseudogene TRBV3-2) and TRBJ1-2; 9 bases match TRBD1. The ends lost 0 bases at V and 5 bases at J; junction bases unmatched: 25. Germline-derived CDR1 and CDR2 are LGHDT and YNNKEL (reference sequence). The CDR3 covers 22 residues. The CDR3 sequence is CASSQDLVRSGQGEIPGYGYTF. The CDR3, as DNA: TGTGCCAGCAGCCAAGATCTTGTACGGTCGGGACAGGGAGAGATTCCGGGATATGGCTACACCTTC.

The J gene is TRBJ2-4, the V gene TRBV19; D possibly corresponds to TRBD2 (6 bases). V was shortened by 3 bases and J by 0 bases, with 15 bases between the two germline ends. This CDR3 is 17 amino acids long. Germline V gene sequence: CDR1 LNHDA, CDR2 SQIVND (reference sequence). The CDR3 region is CASSIPRRDRAKNIQYF. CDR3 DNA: TGTGCCAGTAGTATTCCGCGGCGGGATCGAGCCAAAAACATTCAGTACTTC.

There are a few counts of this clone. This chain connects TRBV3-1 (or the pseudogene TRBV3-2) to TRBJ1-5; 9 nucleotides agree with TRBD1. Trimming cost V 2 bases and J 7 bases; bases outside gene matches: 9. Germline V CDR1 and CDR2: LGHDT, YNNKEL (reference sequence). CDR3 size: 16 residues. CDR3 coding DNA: TGTGCCAGCAGCCAAAACGACAGGGGGTGCCACCAGCCCCAGCATTTT. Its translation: CASSQNDRGCHQPQHF.

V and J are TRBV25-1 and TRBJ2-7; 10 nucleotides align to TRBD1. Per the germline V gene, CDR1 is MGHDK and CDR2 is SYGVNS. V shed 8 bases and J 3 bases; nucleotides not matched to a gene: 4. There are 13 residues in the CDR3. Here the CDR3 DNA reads TGTGCCAGCGGGGGGACAGGGGACTACGAGCAGTACTTC. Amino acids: CASGGTGDYEQYF.

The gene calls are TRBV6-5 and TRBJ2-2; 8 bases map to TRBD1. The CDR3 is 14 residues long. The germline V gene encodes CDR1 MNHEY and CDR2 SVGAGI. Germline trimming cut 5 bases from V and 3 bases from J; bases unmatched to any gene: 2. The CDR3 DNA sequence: TGTGCCAGCAGTAAGGACAGGGACACCGGGGAGCTGTTTTTT. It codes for CASSKDRDTGELFF.